This TCR beta chain was captured by sequencing in a study of shared T cell receptors in the human thymus. Looked up from germline, CDR1 is SQVTM and CDR2 is ANQGSEA. Trimming removed 3 bases from V and 0 bases from J, with 13 bases in between. The CDR3 is made up of 15 amino acids. Some clones are missing from TCRdb's copy, which holds only in-frame ones; the method was immunoSEQ multiplex PCR. The sample consists of hundreds of thousands of clones, approximately 89% of them appearing once. The sample was also reused in another study, on human thymus T cells. That paper states: It was from resections taken during corrective heart surgery that the thymus tissue came. Gene usage for V and J segments appeared biased in thymic and blood repertoires. Related work showed strongly overlapping thymic repertoires across unrelated individuals.

The rearrangement joins TRBV29-1 to TRBJ2-3, with TRBD1 as a possible D gene (6 bases). Sequencing was done on a sample of thymocytes. This receptor was taken from a boy younger than two with a congenital heart defect. CDR3: CSVDLPGQSTDTQYF. CDR3 bases: TGCAGCGTTGATCTGCCGGGACAAAGCACAGATACGCAGTATTTT.